The rows below give T cell receptor beta chains drawn from one sample of a study of graft-versus-host responses after intestinal transplantation. Assay: immunoSEQ multiplex PCR; the TCRdb copy retains only in-frame clones and omits some. Of some 97,000 clones in the sample, over 75% were seen once. The antigens for these receptors are not known. The material sequenced was unstimulated CD4+ T cells sorted from spleen or lymph node cells, taken before transplant. The receptors were gathered from a human donor who was the organ donor for an intestinal transplant. Each CDR3 is given with its conserved first and last residue. Each record gives: clone size, D gene, J gene, V gene, CDR3 DNA, CDR3 protein. A D gene is named only where the DNA matches it firmly. Size is omitted from some rows. Given values are once, few, many or a class for expanded clones.

>.|.|TRBJ1-5|TRBV18
TGTGCCAGCTCCCCAGGCCCAGAGGGCAATCAGCCCCAGCATTTT
CASSPGPEGNQPQHF
>.|.|TRBJ1-2|TRBV5-6
TGTGCCAGCAGCCATACAGGGAGTGGCTACACCTTC
CASSHTGSGYTF
>.|.|TRBJ2-3|TRBV7-7
TGTGCCAGCAGCTCCCATCCGGGTGCAGATACGCAGTATTTT
CASSSHPGADTQYF
>.|TRBD1|TRBJ1-1|TRBV6-1
TGTGCCAGCAGGGTCGACAGGGGAGGAAGCACTGAAGCTTTCTTT
CASRVDRGGSTEAFF
>.|TRBD2|TRBJ2-3|TRBV28
TGTGCCAGCAGCACCGGACTAGCGGGGCCAGATACGCAGTATTTT
CASSTGLAGPDTQYF
>.|.|TRBJ2-5|TRBV28
TGTGCCAGCAATCGCGTTAAAGAGACCCAGTACTTC
CASNRVKETQYF
>.|.|TRBJ1-2|TRBV20-1
TGCAGTGCAGCAGGCCTCAAAGGTTACACCTTC
CSAAGLKGYTF
>.|TRBD1|TRBJ1-3|TRBV4-1
TGCGCCAGCAGCCTGGGGGCAGGGGGCTCTGGAAACACCATATATTTT
CASSLGAGGSGNTIYF
>.|.|TRBJ2-2|TRBV18
TGTGCCAGCTCACCACGTGACAGCCTCACCGGGGAGCTGTTTTTT
CASSPRDSLTGELFF
>.|TRBD2|TRBJ2-3|TRBV9
TGTGCCAGCAGCGTACGGAGCGGGGGTTTAATAGATACGCAGTATTTT
CASSVRSGGLIDTQYF
>.|.|TRBJ1-1|TRBV5-1
TGCGCCAGCAGCGAAGAGGGAACTGAAGCTTTCTTT
CASSEEGTEAFF
>.|TRBD2|TRBJ2-1|TRBV6-5
TGTGCCAGCAGCTACGATAGCGGGGGCCGGGGGAATGAGCAGTTCTTC
CASSYDSGGRGNEQFF
>.|.|TRBJ2-7|TRBV6-5
TGTGCCAGCAGCCCACCGGAGAAGTTCTACGAGCAGTACTTC
CASSPPEKFYEQYF
>.|.|TRBJ1-2|TRBV6-1
TGTGCCAGCAGTGAACCAGGGCTCTATGGCTACACCTTC
CASSEPGLYGYTF
>.|.|TRBJ2-7|TRBV30
TGTGCCTGGAGTAGAGGGAACTACGAGCAGTACTTC
CAWSRGNYEQYF
>.|.|TRBJ1-3|TRBV4-1
TGCGCCAGCAGCCAAGCCATAAGGGAATCGGGAAACACCATATATTTT
CASSQAIRESGNTIYF
>.|.|TRBJ2-1|TRBV10-3
TGTGCCATCAGTGATCTCTCCGGGGGCAATGAGCAGTTCTTC
CAISDLSGGNEQFF
>.|.|TRBJ1-1|TRBV10-3
TGTGCCATCAGTGAGACACCTCAAACAGGGGCTTTCTTT
CAISETPQTGAFF
>once|.|TRBJ2-5|TRBV29-1
TGCAGCGTTGAGGGGGCCCAAGAGACCCAGTACTTC
CSVEGAQETQYF
>.|.|TRBJ1-2|TRBV14
TGTGCCAGCAGCCAAGGGTTTGGGGCCGCAACCCACAGGGGCTACACCTTC
CASSQGFGAATHRGYTF
>once|.|TRBJ1-2|TRBV5-1
TGCGCCAGCAGCTTTCAAGTCAGCCGATACACCTTC
CASSFQVSRYTF
>.|.|TRBJ2-3|TRBV5-6
TGTGCCAGCAGCTTCGGAGGGGGGATCGGTGATACGCAGTATTTT
CASSFGGGIGDTQYF
>once|.|TRBJ2-4|TRBV6-1
TGTGCCAGCAGTTCGGCCGAAAACATTCAGTACTTC
CASSSAENIQYF
>.|TRBD1|TRBJ1-4|TRBV7-9
TGTGCCAGCAGCTTAGAGGGACAGAGTTTTGAAAAACTGTTTTTT
CASSLEGQSFEKLFF
>few|.|TRBJ2-6|TRBV18
TGTGCCAGCTCACCAGTGATCCAGGGAACTGGGGCCAACGTCCTGACTTTC
CASSPVIQGTGANVLTF
>.|.|TRBJ1-1|TRBV5-4
TGTGCCAGCAGCCCACAGGGATCCACTGAAGCTTTCTTT
CASSPQGSTEAFF
>.|.|TRBJ1-5|TRBV4-2
TGTGCCAGCAGCCAAGAGGCTAGCAATCAGCCCCAGCATTTT
CASSQEASNQPQHF
>.|.|TRBJ2-1|TRBV11-2
TGTGCCAGCAGCTCCCGGGTAACGGGTGAGCAGTTCTTC
CASSSRVTGEQFF
>.|.|TRBJ2-1|TRBV11-3
TGTGCCAGCGCGCCAACCGGGACTGTTAAGAATGAGCAGTTCTTC
CASAPTGTVKNEQFF
>few|TRBD1|TRBJ2-2|TRBV14
TGTGCCAGCAGCCAAGGACAGGGGGCTTCGGCCGGGGAGCTGTTTTTT
CASSQGQGASAGELFF
>.|.|TRBJ2-1|TRBV29-1
TGCAGCGTTGAAGGGCAGGGGGGCGAGCAGTTCTTC
CSVEGQGGEQFF
>.|.|TRBJ1-1|TRBV4-1
TGCGCCAGCAGCCAAGTTTCCAGTCGCACTGAAGCTTTCTTT
CASSQVSSRTEAFF
>.|.|TRBJ2-2|TRBV10-3
TGTGCCATCAGTGAGTCTGGTGACACCGGGGAGCTGTTTTTT
CAISESGDTGELFF
>.|TRBD1|TRBJ2-7|TRBV28
TGTGCCAGCAGCGACAGGGTACCGGGCGAGCAGTACTTC
CASSDRVPGEQYF
>.|.|TRBJ1-5|TRBV2
TGTGCCAGCAGTGAAGGGGTTCAGCCCCAGCATTTT
CASSEGVQPQHF
>.|.|TRBJ2-7|TRBV28
TGTGCCAGCAGCCAAGAGCAGGCTTACACCTACGAGCAGTACTTC
CASSQEQAYTYEQYF
>.|.|TRBJ1-3|TRBV11-2
TGTGCCAGCAGCCCAACGGTGGGGGCTGGAAACACCATATATTTT
CASSPTVGAGNTIYF
>.|.|TRBJ1-3|TRBV28
TGTGCCAGCAGTGGAGTATCATTTGGAAACACCATATATTTT
CASSGVSFGNTIYF
>.|.|TRBJ1-2|TRBV27
TGTGCCAGCAGTTTAGAGGGGACCAACTATGGCTACACCTTC
CASSLEGTNYGYTF
>.|.|TRBJ2-3|TRBV11-2
TGTGCCAGCAGCTTATATCAGGGTTACACAGATACGCAGTATTTT
CASSLYQGYTDTQYF
>.|TRBD1|TRBJ2-3|TRBV10-1
TGCGCCAGCAGTGAGTCTCTAGGACAGGGCACAGATACGCAGTATTTT
CASSESLGQGTDTQYF
>.|.|TRBJ1-5|TRBV11-2
TGTGCCAGCAGCCCCGGGAGGGGCAATCAGCCCCAGCATTTT
CASSPGRGNQPQHF
>.|.|TRBJ1-1|TRBV28
TGTGCCAGCAGGTTTATTACTGAAGCTTTCTTT
CASRFITEAFF
>.|.|TRBJ1-2|TRBV19
TGTGCCAGTACCATACCCAACTATTCTAACTATGGCTACACCTTC
CASTIPNYSNYGYTF
>.|TRBD1|TRBJ1-6|TRBV28
TGTGCCAGCAGTTCCCGGGACAGGAGTTTTTATAATTCACCCCTCCACTTT
CASSSRDRSFYNSPLHF
>few|.|TRBJ1-4|TRBV27
TGTGCCAGCAGTCCCACGTGGGTGAGCGAAAAACTGTTTTTT
CASSPTWVSEKLFF
>.|.|TRBJ1-5|TRBV30
TGTGCCTGGAGTAAAACTGGGAGCTCCTTTAGCAATCAGCCCCAGCATTTT
CAWSKTGSSFSNQPQHF
>.|.|TRBJ1-6|TRBV5-1
TGCGCCAGCAGCTTGGGACAGACTAATAATTCACCCCTCCACTTT
CASSLGQTNNSPLHF
>.|.|TRBJ1-3|TRBV5-1
TGCGCCAGCAGCTCCAGTGGGGAGAATTTTGGAAACACCATATATTTT
CASSSSGENFGNTIYF
>.|.|TRBJ2-1|TRBV9
TGTGCCAGCAGCGTTGGGGCCCCGAGCTCCTACAATGAGCAGTTCTTC
CASSVGAPSSYNEQFF
>few|.|TRBJ1-3|TRBV25-1
TGTGCCAGCAGTGAATACGTCTCTGGAAACACCATATATTTT
CASSEYVSGNTIYF
>.|.|TRBJ1-2|TRBV5-1
TGCGCCAGCAGCTTGGTAATGGAGTCGGGCTACACCTTC
CASSLVMESGYTF
>.|TRBD1|TRBJ1-5|TRBV9
TGTGCCAGCAGCGTAGGGACAGGGGGTGACAATCAGCCCCAGCATTTT
CASSVGTGGDNQPQHF
>.|.|TRBJ1-3|TRBV30
TGTGCCTGGACGAGCTCTGGAAACACCATATATTTT
CAWTSSGNTIYF
>.|.|TRBJ1-5|TRBV11-3
TGTGCCAGCAGCTGGGACATTCGTCAGCCCCAGCATTTT
CASSWDIRQPQHF
>.|.|TRBJ1-4|TRBV18
TGTGCCAGCTCACTAGATTCCAGACTAGCGGGGGAAGATGAAAAACTGTTTTTT
CASSLDSRLAGEDEKLFF
>.|TRBD1|TRBJ1-6|TRBV28
TGTGCCAGCAGTTTATGGGATCGACAGGGCACAGACTCCCTCCACTTT
CASSLWDRQGTDSLHF
>once|.|TRBJ1-1|TRBV30
TGTGCCTGGAGAGGAGGGGGGTTTGAAGCTTTCTTT
CAWRGGGFEAFF
>.|TRBD1|TRBJ1-3|TRBV5-1
TGCGCCAGCGCTGACAGGGTACGGAACACCATATATTTT
CASADRVRNTIYF
>.|.|TRBJ2-7|TRBV5-6
TGTGCCAGCAGCCGTCATAGGGCAGGGCATCTTTGGGAGCAGTACTTC
CASSRHRAGHLWEQYF